Reported below is one T cell receptor beta chain. Antigen: not known. Mismatch with germline at one junction end may stem from a read error. No cell sorting was done before RNA was extracted from the tissue. Distant lung tissue was collected more than 3 cm away from the tumor edge. The data were taken from a study of tumor and adjacent non-tumor tissue in lung cancer. Study at large: Patients were aged about 31 to 76, around ten men and about 5 women, stage I to III. Samples averaged about 3.8 million productive TCRbeta reads each. The study, taken as a whole, reports: TCR diversity was significantly greater in tumor than normal lung tissue.

A modified ARM-PCR protocol with three rounds of nested PCR amplified TCRbeta. TCRdb fed the multiplex PCR reads into MiXCR, producing one record per CDR3 protein. The sample lists some 100,000 distinct CDR3 sequences; 75% to 90% were seen once. Germline V gene lookup returns CDR1 MNHEY and CDR2 SVGAGI. The CDR3 runs 15 residues. Sequencing was done on a sample of distant non-tumor lung tissue. The sequence was obtained from a man aged 55 to 70 with small cell lung cancer. V and J are TRBV6-5 and TRBJ2-2, with a possible D match to TRBD2 (5 bases). The CDR3 DNA reads as TGTGCCAGCAGTAACCGGAGAGCCGGAACCGGGGAGCTGTATTTT. Protein: CASSNRRAGTGELYF.